The 4 T cell receptor beta chains below were found in one sample sequenced in a study of Graves' ophthalmopathy and Graves' hyperthyroidism. For repertoire sequencing, the TCR beta CDR3 regions were amplified from RNA transcripts. Following a first-round RT-PCR that used HTBI primers, a second-round multiplex PCR was carried out. Each CDR3 protein is one row after TCRdb ran MiXCR on the multiplex PCR reads. Of over 150,000 distinct CDR3 sequences listed, over 35% are singletons. Sequencing was carried out using peripheral blood. These receptors were collected from a woman in her forties with Graves' ophthalmopathy.

This clonotype turned up a few times. The rearrangement joins TRBV27 to TRBJ1-2; 8 positions match TRBD1. V was pared by 3 bases and J by 8 bases, with 8 bases of the junction left unmatched. The germline V gene encodes CDR1 MNHEY and CDR2 SMNVEV (reference sequence). CDR3 size: 14 residues. The CDR3 DNA sequence: TGTGCCAGCAGTTTTAGGCAGGGGGCATCGGGCTACACCTTC. Protein product: CASSFRQGASGYTF.

This clonotype was counted at least ten times. The chain employs TRBV19 and TRBJ1-2; 7 positions agree with TRBD1. J was trimmed by 5 bases and V by 6 bases; bases with no gene match: 12. The germline V gene encodes CDR1 LNHDA and CDR2 SQIVND (reference sequence). CDR3 size: 15 residues. CDR3 loop: CASSGTANTFYGYTF. The CDR3 DNA reads TGTGCCAGTAGCGGGACAGCCAACACATTTTATGGCTACACCTTC.

This clonotype was observed at least ten times. A read error may produce the germline difference seen at one junction end. V and J are TRBV29-1 and TRBJ1-1, with D uncertain. Germline CDR1 reads SQVTM; CDR2 reads ANQGSEA. The CDR3 covers 11 residues. The CDR3 coding sequence is TGCAGCGTCCAGGAGAACACCGAAGCTTTCTTT. It specifies CSVQENTEAFF.

This clonotype was seen just once. The J gene is TRBJ2-7, the V gene TRBV7-9, with 7 bases fitting TRBD2. The CDR3 loop spans 11 amino acids. Germline V lookup: CDR1 SEHNR, CDR2 FQNEAQ (reference sequence). Trimming removed 7 bases from V and 6 bases from J; junction bases left unmatched: 3. For the CDR3, the DNA is TGTGCCAGCAAGCGGGATTCCGAGCAGTACTTC. Its translation is CASKRDSEQYF.